This T cell receptor beta chain is drawn from a study of cytomegalovirus exposure and HLA in healthy donors. PCR employed 60 Vbeta and 13 Jbeta primers. Data came from immunoSEQ multiplex PCR; TCRdb stores just in-frame clones and leaves some out. The repertoire holds roughly 120,000 clones, 65% to 85% seen once, with roughly 3% in the top ten. The CDR3 has 16 residues. Germline loops: CDR1 SGDLS, CDR2 YYNGEE. The trim removed 3 bases at V and 11 bases at J, leaving 15 bases unmatched. This clone was seen more than once but under ten times. V is TRBV9 and J is TRBJ2-3; 10 bases match TRBD1. The sequence came from a woman aged 40-49 years in good health and CMV-seropositive. What was sequenced was PBMCs. In DNA, the CDR3 is TGTGCCAGCAGCGGGGGGCGGGAGACAGGGGGCTGGGTGCAGTATTTT. This codes for CASSGGRETGGWVQYF.